The next 3 T cell receptor beta chains were all read from a single sample in a study of blood T cells in healthy people across ages. A second 7 to 11 cycle PCR used barcoded and J-beta primers. MiXCR was run by TCRdb on the 5' RACE reads, yielding one entry per CDR3 protein. The repertoire holds about 670,000 distinct CDR3 sequences, with 40% to 50% as singletons. Sequencing used blood. The receptors were gathered from an elderly man in good health.

This clonotype was observed a few times. The CDR3 sequence: CASSHMGLLEQYF. The CDR3 DNA reads TGTGCCAGCAGCCACATGGGCCTCTTGGAGCAGTACTTC. V usage is TRBV3-1 and J usage is TRBJ2-4, with no clear D. Germline V CDR1 and CDR2: LGHDT, YNNKEL (reference sequence). The CDR3 extends over 13 amino acids. V shed 3 bases and J shed 13 bases, with 16 bases lying between them.

This clonotype has a handful of counts. This chain connects TRBV20-1 to TRBJ1-2, with 7 bases aligning to TRBD1. Germline CDR1 and CDR2: DFQATT and SNEGSKA (reference sequence). The CDR3 extends over 17 amino acids. The junction had 16 bases not matched to a gene; V was cut back by 6 bases and J by 0 bases. In nucleotides, the CDR3 is TGCAGTGCCAGACTAACCGGGACAGTCACTCCTAACTATGGCTACACCTTC. Translated: CSARLTGTVTPNYGYTF.

The V and J genes are TRBV5-1 and TRBJ1-2; 10 nucleotides line up with TRBD1. The J segment lost 3 bases and the V segment lost 7 bases, leaving 9 bases of the junction unmatched. The V gene's germline CDR1 is SGHRS and CDR2 YFSETQ. The length of the CDR3 is 15 residues. CDR3 bases: TGCGCCAGCGGGTTGCCGGGACAGGGGTACTATGGCTACACCTTC. Amino acid sequence: CASGLPGQGYYGYTF. The full variable domain, completed using reference TRBV5-1 and TRBJ1-2, is KAGVTQTPRYLIKTRGQQVTLSCSPISGHRSVSWYQQTPGQGLQFLFEYFSETQRNKGNFPGRFSGRQFSNSRSEMNVSTLELGDSALYLCASGLPGQGYYGYTFGSGTRLTVV.